This TCR beta chain originates from a study of OX40 agonist ivuxolimab in advanced cancers. Overall study: The drug used for patients, ivuxolimab, was an agonistic anti-OX40 (CD134) antibody. Broader study findings: Relative to CD4+ cells, CD8+ T cells on average had more expanded clones.

The assay was immunoSEQ multiplex PCR, and TCRdb's table has in-frame clones only and misses some. In the table there are some 60,000 clones, 87% of which are singletons. Trimming left V 3 bases short and J 0 bases short, with 9 bases between. CDR1 is KGHSH and CDR2 is LQKENI in the germline V gene. This CDR3 has 15 residues. Of note for this clone: Its antigen is currently unknown.

This receptor was identified in an adult with an advanced solid tumor such as melanoma, head and neck, liver or kidney cancer. V gene TRBV18 combines with J gene TRBJ2-1; perhaps TRBD2 as D (5 bases). The specimen comprised CD4+ or CD8+ T cells sorted from blood, sampled in a trial of the OX40 agonist ivuxolimab. This CDR3 reads CASSPLAGSYNEQFF. In DNA form, the CDR3 reads TGTGCCAGCTCACCTCTCGCGGGCTCCTACAATGAGCAGTTCTTC.